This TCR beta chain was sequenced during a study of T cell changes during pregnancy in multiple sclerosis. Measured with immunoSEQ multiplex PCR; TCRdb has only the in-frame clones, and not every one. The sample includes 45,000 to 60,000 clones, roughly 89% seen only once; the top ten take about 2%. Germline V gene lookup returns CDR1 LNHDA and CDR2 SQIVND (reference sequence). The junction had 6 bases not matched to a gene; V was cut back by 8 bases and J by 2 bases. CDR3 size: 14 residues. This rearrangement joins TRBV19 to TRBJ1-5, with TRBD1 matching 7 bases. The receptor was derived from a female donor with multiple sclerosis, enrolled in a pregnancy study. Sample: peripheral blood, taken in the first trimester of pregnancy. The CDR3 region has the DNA TGTGCCAGTCAACAGGGGACGGGCAATCAGCCCCAGCATTTT. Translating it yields CASQQGTGNQPQHF.